This T cell receptor (beta chain) comes out of a study of T-cell memory formation after mild COVID-19. Study-wide findings and caveats: Day 15 to 85 contractors were CD4/CD8 balanced; later expanders leaned CD4+.

TCRdb ran MiXCR on the 5' RACE reads and lists one entry per CDR3 protein. The sample yields about 350,000 distinct CDR3 sequences, 20% to 25% seen once. This clonotype was counted only a few times. Its target is not known. This receptor was obtained from a man younger than 35 who had mild COVID-19 (a few samples of this study predate the infection). Cell type and time point are not known. Sequencing used PBMCs or a T cell subset sorted from them (not recorded which).

As DNA, the CDR3 is TGCGCCAGCAGCTTCACCGGGGGGCCTACGAATGAGCAGTTCTTC. It is translated as CASSFTGGPTNEQFF. This chain joins TRBV5-1 and TRBJ2-1, with D maybe TRBD2 (7 bases). With 2 bases removed from V and 7 bases from J, the gap between germline ends came to 16 bases. The CDR3 consists of 15 residues. CDR1 SGHRS and CDR2 YFSETQ come from the germline V gene. Combining the CDR3 with reference TRBV5-1 and TRBJ2-1 gives the whole variable domain KAGVTQTPRYLIKTRGQQVTLSCSPISGHRSVSWYQQTPGQGLQFLFEYFSETQRNKGNFPGRFSGRQFSNSRSEMNVSTLELGDSALYLCASSFTGGPTNEQFFGPGTRLTVL.